The source of this T cell receptor beta chain is a study of T cells in localized non-small cell lung cancer. Study observations and caveats: Detection in adjacent lung was observed for a median around 59 of the top 100 tumor clones. Longer overall survival was seen with higher T cell density measured in blood. Owing to sequencing of a solitary tumor region, heterogeneity cannot be discounted. T cell clonality was highest in uninvolved adjacent lung, above tumor.

As to this clone: The target antigen is unknown.

Germline V gene lookup returns CDR1 LGHNA and CDR2 YNFKEQ. The CDR3 is made up of 14 amino acids. V lost 3 bases, J lost 6 bases, and 11 bases lay in between. Sequencing was performed with immunoSEQ multiplex PCR; in TCRdb, only in-frame clones are kept and a portion is missing. The table shows about 74,000 clones, with approximately 88% occurring only once. The chain is built from TRBV4-2 and TRBJ1-4; D unresolved. The receptor was derived from a female donor at least 60 years old with stage I lung adenocarcinoma. Here the sequenced sample was peripheral blood, taken before any cancer treatment. CDR3 region: CASSHPGNDEKLFF. The DNA of the CDR3 is TGTGCCAGCAGCCACCCCGGGAATGATGAAAAACTGTTTTTT.